The T cell receptor beta chain described here comes from a study of cytomegalovirus exposure and HLA in healthy donors. Sequencing used immunoSEQ multiplex PCR; TCRdb keeps in-frame clones, though not all of them. The data hold some 70,000 clones, with around 89% observed a single time. This CDR3 has 17 amino acids. Germline-derived CDR1 and CDR2 are SNHLY and FYNNEI. V lost 8 bases, J lost 2 bases, and 12 bases stayed unmatched. The receptor was isolated from a young woman in good health and CMV-seronegative. The chain combines TRBV2 with TRBJ2-3, with 11 bases matching TRBD2. Sequenced input: PBMCs. The CDR3 is CASGSGLADIHTDTQYF. CDR3 bases: TGTGCCAGCGGATCGGGACTAGCGGACATACACACAGATACGCAGTATTTT.